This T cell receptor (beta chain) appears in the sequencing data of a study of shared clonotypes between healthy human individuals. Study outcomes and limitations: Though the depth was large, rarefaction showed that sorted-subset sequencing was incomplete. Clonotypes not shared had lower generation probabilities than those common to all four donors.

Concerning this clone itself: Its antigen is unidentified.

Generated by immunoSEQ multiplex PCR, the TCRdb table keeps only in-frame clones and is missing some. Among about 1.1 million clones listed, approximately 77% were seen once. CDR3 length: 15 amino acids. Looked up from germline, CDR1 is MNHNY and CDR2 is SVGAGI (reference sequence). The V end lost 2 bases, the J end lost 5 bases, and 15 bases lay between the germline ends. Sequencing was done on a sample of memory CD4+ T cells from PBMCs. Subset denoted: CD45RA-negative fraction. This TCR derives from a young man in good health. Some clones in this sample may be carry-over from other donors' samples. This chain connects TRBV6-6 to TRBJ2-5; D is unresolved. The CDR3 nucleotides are TGTGCCAGCAGTTACCAACCTACTATTGTGGAGACCCAGTACTTC. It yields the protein CASSYQPTIVETQYF.